This is a list of T cell receptor beta chains from one sample in a study of T cell clonotyping in hematopoietic cell transplantation. Sequenced by immunoSEQ multiplex PCR; TCRdb stores in-frame clones only, minus some. The sample yields about 36,000 clones, 75% to 90% seen once. Sequenced: peripheral blood mononuclear cells. The source is a woman aged 40 to 55 in good health. Some clones in this sample may be carry-over from other donors' samples. The CDR3 runs from the conserved cysteine through the conserved F or W. D genes are given only for firm matches. Some rows mark clone size as missing; the rest say once, few, many or name a class of expanded clone.

>TRBJ2-5|TRBV7-3|NA|TRBD2
TGTGCCAGCAGCTTAGGGAGTGGCGGGAGAGGGGAGACCCAGTACTTC
CASSLGSGGRGETQYF
>TRBJ2-2|TRBV28|NA|TRBD1
TGTGCCAGCAGCCGGCCGGGACAGGGCTACACCGGGGAGCTGTTTTTT
CASSRPGQGYTGELFF
>TRBJ2-3|TRBV7-7|few|TRBD2
TGTGCTAGCAGCCCCGCGCCAGCGGGAGTGGTAGATACGCAGTATTTT
CASSPAPAGVVDTQYF
>TRBJ1-1|TRBV19|few|NA
TGTGCCAGTAGTATAGATCTGGGAACTACCGGCGGAGCTTTCTTT
CASSIDLGTTGGAFF
>TRBJ1-2|TRBV7-8|NA|TRBD1
TGTGCCAGCAGCCAGGACAGGGGGCGTAACTATGGCTACACCTTC
CASSQDRGRNYGYTF
>TRBJ2-6|TRBV6-6|NA|NA
TGTGCCAGCCGCATAGGGTCTGGGGCCAACGTCCTGACTTTC
CASRIGSGANVLTF
>TRBJ2-5|TRBV6-6|NA|NA
TGTGCCAGCAGCCCCCAAGAGACCCAGTACTTC
CASSPQETQYF
>TRBJ2-7|TRBV28|NA|NA
TGTGCCAGTGGGGGCGGGAGTAGGGAGCAGTACTTC
CASGGGSREQYF
>TRBJ1-2|TRBV28|NA|NA
TGTGCCAGCAGTTCCGTGGGGGGGGATCGCTATGGCTACACCTTC
CASSSVGGDRYGYTF
>TRBJ2-3|TRBV5-6|NA|TRBD2
TGTGCCAGCAGCTTGATGGGACTAGCGGAAGACCTTAGCACAGATACGCAGTATTTT
CASSLMGLAEDLSTDTQYF
>TRBJ1-4|TRBV14|once|NA
TGTGCCAGCAGCCAAGTGGTCGGGGAACTGTTTTTT
CASSQVVGELFF
>TRBJ1-2|TRBV4-1|NA|NA
TGCGCCAGCACCTCCGGACGGTCTTGGACCTCCTATGGCTACACCTTC
CASTSGRSWTSYGYTF
>TRBJ2-5|TRBV7-2|NA|NA
TGTGCCAGCAGCTTAAATCTAGTGGGCGGAGAGACCCAGTACTTC
CASSLNLVGGETQYF
>TRBJ1-1|TRBV30|NA|NA
TGTGCCTGGAGTGTACAGGGTTTCACTGAAGCTTTCTTT
CAWSVQGFTEAFF
>TRBJ2-3|TRBV29-1|NA|NA
TGCAGCGCCTCAGGGAATCTAGATACGCAGTATTTT
CSASGNLDTQYF
>TRBJ1-1|TRBV30|NA|TRBD1
TGTGCCTGGAGTCCCTTGACAGGGGAAAGAGCTTTCTTT
CAWSPLTGERAFF
>TRBJ2-2|TRBV6-6|NA|NA
TGTGCCAGCAGTTCGGGACGGAACACCGGGGAGCTGTTTTTT
CASSSGRNTGELFF
>TRBJ2-3|TRBV9|NA|NA
TGTGCCAGCAGCTCAGATAAACCAGGGCGTGCTAGCACAGATACGCAGTATTTT
CASSSDKPGRASTDTQYF
>TRBJ1-5|TRBV7-2|NA|NA
TGTGCCAGCACCGAAGTCTGGGGGCAGCCCCAGCATTTT
CASTEVWGQPQHF
>TRBJ2-7|TRBV28|once|NA
TGTGCCAGCAGTTTCTTTGGGGGGACACGCTCCTACGAGCAGTACTTC
CASSFFGGTRSYEQYF
>TRBJ2-7|TRBV30|NA|TRBD1
TGTGCCTGGAGTACACAGGGGTACGAGCAGTACTTC
CAWSTQGYEQYF
>TRBJ1-1|TRBV19|NA|TRBD1
TGTGCCAGTAGTATCTCGACAGGGTCCACTGAAGCTTTCTTT
CASSISTGSTEAFF
>TRBJ1-5|TRBV2|once|NA
TGTGCCAGCAGTGACAGGGTAAATTTGGGCAATCAGCCCCAGCATTTT
CASSDRVNLGNQPQHF
>TRBJ1-1|TRBV28|NA|NA
TGTGCCAGCAGTTTAAATCCCCGCCGCCGGGCTTTCTTT
CASSLNPRRRAFF
>TRBJ1-2|TRBV4-3|NA|TRBD1
TGCGCCAGCAGCCAAGATGGGGACAGCGATGGCTACACCTTC
CASSQDGDSDGYTF
>TRBJ2-7|TRBV28|NA|NA
TGTGCCAGCAGTGTGAGGGACGCGGCAACCTACGAGCAGTACTTC
CASSVRDAATYEQYF
>TRBJ2-7|TRBV25-1|NA|TRBD1
TGTGCCAGCAGTGAATGGGTGGAGACAGGGGCCTACGAGCAGTACTTC
CASSEWVETGAYEQYF
>TRBJ2-1|TRBV7-9|NA|NA
TGTGCCAGCAGCCCAACGTTGGGGGAGCAGTTCTTC
CASSPTLGEQFF
>TRBJ2-3|TRBV19|NA|TRBD1
TGTGCCAGTAGGGGACAGGGCGGGGATACGCAGTATTTT
CASRGQGGDTQYF
>TRBJ2-5|TRBV2|NA|NA
TGTGCCAGCAGTTCCCTCGGCCAAGAGACCCAGTACTTC
CASSSLGQETQYF
>TRBJ2-5|TRBV5-4|NA|TRBD2
TGTGCCAGCAGCTTGGGCAGCGGGAGGGCCCAGGGAGGGACCCAGTACTTC
CASSLGSGRAQGGTQYF
>TRBJ2-2|TRBV6-6|NA|NA
TGTGCCAGCAGCCAAGGGGGAGGAGCCGGGGAGCTGTTTTTT
CASSQGGGAGELFF
>TRBJ1-2|TRBV27|NA|NA
TGTGCCAGCTGGACCTGGAACTGGGGCTACACCTTC
CASWTWNWGYTF
>TRBJ1-1|TRBV14|NA|NA
TGTGCCAGCAGCCAATGGGCTGGGATGAACACTGAAGCTTTCTTT
CASSQWAGMNTEAFF
>TRBJ1-2|TRBV10-2|NA|NA
TGCGCCAGCAGTGGGTCTGGGGGCAATTATGGCTACACCTTC
CASSGSGGNYGYTF
>TRBJ2-7|TRBV6-1|NA|NA
TGTGCCAGCACTTCGACTAGCTCCTACGAGCAGTACTTC
CASTSTSSYEQYF
>TRBJ2-7|TRBV7-3|NA|NA
TGTGCCAGCAGCTTTTCTGCCGAAAACCCGTTTAGGAACTTC
CASSFSAENPFRNF
>TRBJ2-7|TRBV27|NA|TRBD1
TGTGCCAGCAGTTTAAGGATGGGACAGGTGTCCTACGAGCAGTACTTC
CASSLRMGQVSYEQYF
>TRBJ2-3|TRBV7-9|NA|NA
TGTGCCAGCAGCTTAGTAGGGGATGATACGCAGTATTTT
CASSLVGDDTQYF
>TRBJ1-4|TRBV30|NA|TRBD1
TGTGCCTCAGACCTGGACAGGGGGCTTTCTAATGAAAAACTGTTTTTT
CASDLDRGLSNEKLFF
>TRBJ2-7|TRBV6-5|once|TRBD2
TGTGCCAGCAGCCTCGCCGGGGGGGAGCAGTACTTC
CASSLAGGEQYF
>TRBJ2-1|TRBV25-1|NA|NA
TGTGCCAGCAGTGAATCATGGAATTACAATGAGCAGTTCTTC
CASSESWNYNEQFF
>TRBJ1-1|TRBV5-1|NA|NA
TGCGCCAGCAGCTCCCAGGCGGGTGAAGCTTTCTTT
CASSSQAGEAFF
>TRBJ1-4|TRBV4-1|once|NA
TGCGCCAGCAGCCAAGATTTAGGGGGAAATGAAAAACTGTTTTTT
CASSQDLGGNEKLFF
>TRBJ1-2|TRBV2|NA|NA
TGTGCCAGCACCGCACGGGGGGCTGAGCTTTATGGCTACACCTTC
CASTARGAELYGYTF
>TRBJ2-7|TRBV28|NA|NA
TGTGCCAGCAGTTCGGGCGAGGAGACCTACGAGCAGTACTTC
CASSSGEETYEQYF
>TRBJ2-1|TRBV2|NA|TRBD1
TGTGCCAGCATCCCGGACAGGGGGCTGGGCAATGAGCAGTTCTTC
CASIPDRGLGNEQFF
>TRBJ2-3|TRBV4-1|NA|TRBD2
TGCGCCAGCAGCCAAGATCCAGGGAGGGACACAGATACGCAGTATTTT
CASSQDPGRDTDTQYF
>TRBJ1-1|TRBV29-1|once|NA
TGCAGCGTTGAAGGTCACAGGGTTGAAGCTTTCTTT
CSVEGHRVEAFF